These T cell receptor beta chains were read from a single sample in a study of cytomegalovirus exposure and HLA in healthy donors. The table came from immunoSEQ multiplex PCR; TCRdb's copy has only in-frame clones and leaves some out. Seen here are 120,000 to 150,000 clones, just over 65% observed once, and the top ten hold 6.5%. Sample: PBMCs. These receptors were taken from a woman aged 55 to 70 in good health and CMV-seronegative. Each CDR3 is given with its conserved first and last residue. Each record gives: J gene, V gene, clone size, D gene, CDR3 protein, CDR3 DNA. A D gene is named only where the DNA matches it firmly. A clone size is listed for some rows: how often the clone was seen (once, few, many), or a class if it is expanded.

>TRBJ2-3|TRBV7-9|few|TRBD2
CASSPRAGLAGSSTDTQYF
TGTGCCAGCAGCCCTAGGGCGGGACTAGCGGGGTCTAGCACAGATACGCAGTATTTT
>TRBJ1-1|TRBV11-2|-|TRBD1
CASSQDRGFPEAFF
TGTGCCAGCAGCCAGGACAGGGGGTTTCCCGAAGCTTTCTTT
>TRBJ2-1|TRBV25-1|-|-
CASSEPGLSSYNEQFF
TGTGCCAGCAGTGAACCTGGACTGAGCTCCTACAATGAGCAGTTCTTC
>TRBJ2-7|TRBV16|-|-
CASSQLASGGEQYF
TGTGCCAGCAGCCAATTAGCGTCCGGGGGCGAGCAGTACTTC
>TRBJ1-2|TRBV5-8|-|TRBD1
CASSSGQGRANYGYTF
TGTGCCAGCAGCTCAGGACAGGGTCGGGCCAACTATGGCTACACCTTC
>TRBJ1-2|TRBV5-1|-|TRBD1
CASSQGQGRNYGYTF
TGCGCCAGCAGCCAGGGACAGGGGCGAAACTATGGCTACACCTTC
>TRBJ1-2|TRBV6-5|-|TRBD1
CASSPDRAPNYGYTF
TGTGCCAGCTCTCCGGACAGGGCTCCGAACTATGGCTACACCTTC
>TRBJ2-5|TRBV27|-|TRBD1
CASSGTGRRYGETQYF
TGTGCCAGCAGCGGGACAGGGAGGCGTTATGGGGAGACCCAGTACTTC
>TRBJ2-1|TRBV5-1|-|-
CASSLTAASSYNEQFF
TGCGCCAGCAGCCTCACAGCGGCGAGCTCCTACAATGAGCAGTTCTTC
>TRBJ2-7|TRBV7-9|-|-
CSSSLGDSPLGEQYF
TGTTCCAGCAGCTTAGGGGACTCCCCCTTAGGCGAGCAGTACTTC
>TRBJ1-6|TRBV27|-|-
CASSERQVFAYNSPLHF
TGTGCCAGCAGTGAAAGGCAGGTCTTTGCCTATAATTCACCCCTCCACTTT
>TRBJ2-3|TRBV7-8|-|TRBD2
CASSGTSGRTDTQYF
TGTGCCAGCAGCGGGACTAGCGGGAGGACAGATACGCAGTATTTT
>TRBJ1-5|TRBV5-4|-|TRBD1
CASSFAGGGNQPQHF
TGTGCCAGCAGCTTCGCAGGGGGCGGGAATCAGCCCCAGCATTTT
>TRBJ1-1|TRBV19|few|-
CASSISRMATEAFF
TGTGCCAGTAGTATCAGTCGCATGGCCACTGAAGCTTTCTTT
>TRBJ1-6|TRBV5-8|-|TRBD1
CASSAVDRASYNSPLHF
TGTGCCAGCAGCGCCGTGGACAGGGCCTCCTATAATTCACCCCTCCACTTT
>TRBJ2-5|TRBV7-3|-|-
CASSLLLETQYF
TGTGCCAGCAGCTTACTTCTAGAGACCCAGTACTTC
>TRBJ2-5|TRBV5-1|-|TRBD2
CASSHRTSGGSPRETQYF
TGCGCCAGCAGCCACCGGACTAGCGGGGGGTCTCCCCGAGAGACCCAGTACTTC
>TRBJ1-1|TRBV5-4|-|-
CASSLERVNTEAFF
TGTGCCAGCAGCTTGGAGAGGGTGAACACTGAAGCTTTCTTT
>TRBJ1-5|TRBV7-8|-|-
CASSFVGGISNQPQHF
TGTGCCAGCAGCTTCGTGGGAGGGATTAGCAATCAGCCCCAGCATTTT
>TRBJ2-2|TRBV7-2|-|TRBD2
CASSPRTSGVLNTGELFF
TGTGCCAGCAGCCCACGGACTAGCGGGGTCTTGAACACCGGGGAGCTGTTTTTT
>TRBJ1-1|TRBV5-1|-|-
CASSLGFGRGGNTEAFF
TGCGCCAGCAGCTTGGGTTTTGGGAGGGGGGGGAACACTGAAGCTTTCTTT
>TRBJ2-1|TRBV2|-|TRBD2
CASGTSGRVYNEQFF
TGTGCCAGCGGGACTAGCGGGAGGGTTTACAATGAGCAGTTCTTC
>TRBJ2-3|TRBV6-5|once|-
CASKRTIGEQYF
TGTGCCAGCAAGAGGACTATTGGGGAACAGTATTTT
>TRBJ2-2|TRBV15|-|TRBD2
CATSRDRGRAAGGELFF
TGTGCCACCAGCAGAGATCGCGGGAGGGCCGCCGGCGGGGAGCTGTTTTTT
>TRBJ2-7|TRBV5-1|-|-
CASSLTGKSSYEQYF
TGCGCCAGCAGCCTAACCGGGAAGAGCTCCTACGAGCAGTACTTC
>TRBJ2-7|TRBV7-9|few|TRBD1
CSSSLGQGRKYF
TGTTCCAGCAGCCTAGGACAGGGTAGAAAGTACTTC
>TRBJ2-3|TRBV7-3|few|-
CASSPRLADTQYF
TGTGCCAGCAGCCCCCGATTAGCAGATACGCAGTATTTT
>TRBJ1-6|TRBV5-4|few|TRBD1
CASSPQGAPLHF
TGTGCCAGCAGCCCCCAGGGGGCACCCCTCCACTTT
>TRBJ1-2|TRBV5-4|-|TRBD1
CASSQDLQGAQRGGYTF
TGCGCCAGCAGCCAAGATCTCCAGGGGGCACAACGCGGCGGCTACACCTTC
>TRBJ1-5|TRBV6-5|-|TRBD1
CASRPTGGDQPQHF
TGTGCCAGCAGGCCCACAGGGGGGGATCAGCCCCAGCATTTT
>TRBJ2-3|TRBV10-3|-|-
CAIRETVSTDTQYF
TGTGCCATCAGGGAGACAGTCAGCACAGATACGCAGTATTTT
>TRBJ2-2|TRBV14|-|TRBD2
CASSQVIAGVGTGELFF
TGTGCCAGCAGCCAAGTAATAGCGGGAGTGGGAACCGGGGAGCTGTTTTTT
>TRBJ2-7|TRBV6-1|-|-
CASSPKRVAEQYF
TGTGCCAGCAGCCCAAAGAGAGTAGCCGAGCAGTACTTC
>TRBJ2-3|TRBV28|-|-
CASRSTGTDTQYF
TGTGCCAGCAGGTCCACAGGTACAGATACGCAGTATTTT
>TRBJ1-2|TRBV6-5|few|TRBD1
CASSYRTGSYGYTF
TGTGCCAGCAGTTACCGGACAGGGAGCTATGGCTACACCTTC
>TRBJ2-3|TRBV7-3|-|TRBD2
CASGLREGDTQYF
TGTGCCAGCGGGCTCCGGGAGGGGGATACGCAGTATTTT
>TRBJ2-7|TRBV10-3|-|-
CAISEQRAYEQYF
TGTGCCATCAGTGAACAGCGGGCCTACGAGCAGTACTTC
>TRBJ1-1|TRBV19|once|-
CASRTYSSNTEAFF
TGTGCCAGTAGGACCTACAGCTCGAACACTGAAGCTTTCTTT
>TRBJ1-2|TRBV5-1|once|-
CASRVEASNYGYTF
TGCGCCAGCAGGGTAGAGGCTTCTAACTATGGCTACACCTTC
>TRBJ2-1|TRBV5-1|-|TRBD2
CASSPRLAGASDNEQFF
TGCGCCAGCAGCCCGAGACTAGCGGGAGCATCCGACAATGAGCAGTTCTTC
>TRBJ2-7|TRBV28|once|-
CASSAPQSPYEQYF
TGTGCCAGCAGTGCCCCCCAGTCCCCCTACGAGCAGTACTTC
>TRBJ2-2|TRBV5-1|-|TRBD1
CASSLYGTGNTGELFF
TGCGCCAGCAGCTTGTACGGGACAGGGAACACCGGGGAGCTGTTTTTT
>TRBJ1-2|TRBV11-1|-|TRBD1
CASSLTGATNYGYTF
TGTGCCAGCAGCTTAACAGGGGCTACTAACTATGGCTACACCTTC
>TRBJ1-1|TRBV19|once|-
CASSWGVAMNTEAFF
TGTGCCAGTAGTTGGGGGGTCGCCATGAACACTGAAGCTTTCTTT
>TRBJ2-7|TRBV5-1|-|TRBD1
CASSLQGATTGQYF
TGCGCCAGCAGCTTACAGGGGGCCACTACCGGGCAGTACTTC
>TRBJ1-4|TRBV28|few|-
CASSTRGGDEKLFF
TGTGCCAGCAGTACCAGGGGAGGGGATGAAAAACTGTTTTTT
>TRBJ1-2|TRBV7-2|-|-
CASSLASTGSGYTF
TGTGCCAGCAGCTTAGCATCCACAGGGAGTGGCTACACCTTC